The rows below give T cell receptor beta chains drawn from one sample of a study of glioma-infiltrating T cells after dendritic cell vaccination. Profiling relied on immunoSEQ multiplex PCR, and the TCRdb table lists in-frame clones only, not all of them. Among roughly 47,000 clones listed, 85% were seen once. The specimen was blood, collected before dendritic cell vaccination. All receptors come from a human donor with glioblastoma. The conserved cysteine and the conserved F or W are not part of the CDR3 here. The D gene is left open where the match is weak.

v_call: TRBV7-2
j_call: TRBJ1-3
d_call: NA
cdr3_aa: ASSPEIGQGSGNTIY

v_call: TRBV30
j_call: TRBJ2-1
d_call: NA
cdr3_aa: AWSESGLGAQF

v_call: TRBV6-1
j_call: TRBJ2-6
d_call: NA
cdr3_aa: ASSVTGTRGSGANVLT

v_call: TRBV10-1
j_call: TRBJ2-7
d_call: TRBD2
cdr3_aa: ASSDSSGRYEQY

v_call: TRBV19
j_call: TRBJ1-2
d_call: TRBD1
cdr3_aa: ASRGLDRAGYGYT

v_call: TRBV5-4
j_call: TRBJ2-7
d_call: TRBD2
cdr3_aa: ASSLVGTSGYEQY

v_call: TRBV4-1
j_call: TRBJ2-2
d_call: TRBD2
cdr3_aa: ASSQSSGIEKGELF

v_call: TRBV7-2
j_call: TRBJ2-7
d_call: TRBD1
cdr3_aa: ASSPRPTGYYEQY

v_call: TRBV7-8
j_call: TRBJ1-3
d_call: NA
cdr3_aa: ASSAQSSSGNTIY

v_call: TRBV4-3
j_call: TRBJ2-5
d_call: NA
cdr3_aa: ASSHERGLETQY

v_call: TRBV7-2
j_call: TRBJ2-1
d_call: NA
cdr3_aa: ASSYRSVNYNEQF

v_call: TRBV4-1
j_call: TRBJ2-2
d_call: TRBD2
cdr3_aa: ASSLPTDPPAGGFTGELF

v_call: TRBV15
j_call: TRBJ2-2
d_call: TRBD2
cdr3_aa: ATSRESGSSGGPHTGELF

v_call: TRBV27
j_call: TRBJ2-7
d_call: NA
cdr3_aa: ASSPQVLSYEQY

v_call: TRBV5-1
j_call: TRBJ1-1
d_call: TRBD1
cdr3_aa: ASSLGQGYRNTEAF

v_call: TRBV6-1
j_call: TRBJ2-7
d_call: NA
cdr3_aa: ASIPRTESSYEQY

v_call: TRBV5-1
j_call: TRBJ2-7
d_call: TRBD1
cdr3_aa: ASRGGTGAYEQY

v_call: TRBV5-5
j_call: TRBJ2-7
d_call: TRBD1
cdr3_aa: ASRSGGTGDEQY

v_call: TRBV29-1
j_call: TRBJ1-1
d_call: TRBD1
cdr3_aa: SGGQVNTEAF

v_call: TRBV6-5
j_call: TRBJ2-7
d_call: TRBD2
cdr3_aa: ASSSPGLAAYEQY

v_call: TRBV7-9
j_call: TRBJ2-3
d_call: TRBD1
cdr3_aa: ASSLGDSSTDTQY

v_call: TRBV10-3
j_call: TRBJ2-5
d_call: NA
cdr3_aa: AISESGGTQETQY

v_call: TRBV12-5
j_call: TRBJ1-5
d_call: NA
cdr3_aa: ASGQGFSNQPQH

v_call: TRBV5-1
j_call: TRBJ2-1
d_call: TRBD2
cdr3_aa: ASSWGGSGANSYNEQF

v_call: TRBV4-1
j_call: TRBJ2-5
d_call: NA
cdr3_aa: ASSPLTNQETQY

v_call: TRBV27
j_call: TRBJ1-1
d_call: TRBD1
cdr3_aa: ASSLSGTGWSEAF

v_call: TRBV28
j_call: TRBJ2-7
d_call: NA
cdr3_aa: ASSLFSYEQY

v_call: TRBV18
j_call: TRBJ1-1
d_call: NA
cdr3_aa: ASSLKRDGEAF

v_call: TRBV6-6
j_call: TRBJ2-7
d_call: TRBD1
cdr3_aa: ASSPGQGTYEQY